This T cell receptor beta chain comes out of a study of OX40 agonist ivuxolimab in advanced cancers. The CDR3 contains 13 residues. Trimming shortened V by 2 bases and J by 0 bases, and 3 bases separated the two germline ends. Germline V gene data show CDR1 as WNHNN and CDR2 as SYGVQD (reference sequence). TCRdb's table, derived via immunoSEQ multiplex PCR, lists solely in-frame clones and lacks some. The table lists about 93,000 clones, about 91% of them singletons. The input for sequencing was CD4+ or CD8+ T cells sorted from blood, taken in a trial of the OX40 agonist ivuxolimab. The V call is TRBV10-1, the J call TRBJ2-3; D remains ambiguous. This clonotype was obtained from an adult with an advanced solid tumor such as melanoma, head and neck, liver or kidney cancer. The CDR3 nucleotides read TGCGCCAGCAGTGAGAGGAGCACAGATACGCAGTATTTT. This translates into CASSERSTDTQYF.